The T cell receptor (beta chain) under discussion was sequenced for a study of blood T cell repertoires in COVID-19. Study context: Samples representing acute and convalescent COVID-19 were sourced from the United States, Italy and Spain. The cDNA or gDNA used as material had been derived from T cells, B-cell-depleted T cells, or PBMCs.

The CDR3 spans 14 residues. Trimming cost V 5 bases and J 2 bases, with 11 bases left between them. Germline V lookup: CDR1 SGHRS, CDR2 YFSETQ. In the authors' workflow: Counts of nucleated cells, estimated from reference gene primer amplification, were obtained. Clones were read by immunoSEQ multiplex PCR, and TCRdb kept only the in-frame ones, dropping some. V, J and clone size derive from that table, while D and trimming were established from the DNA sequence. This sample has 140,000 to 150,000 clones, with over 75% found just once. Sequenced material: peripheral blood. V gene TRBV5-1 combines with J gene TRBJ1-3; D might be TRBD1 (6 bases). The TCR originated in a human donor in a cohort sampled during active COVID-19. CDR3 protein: CASSTGLAGNTIYF. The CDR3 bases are TGCGCCAGCAGTACAGGGCTTGCTGGAAACACCATATATTTT.